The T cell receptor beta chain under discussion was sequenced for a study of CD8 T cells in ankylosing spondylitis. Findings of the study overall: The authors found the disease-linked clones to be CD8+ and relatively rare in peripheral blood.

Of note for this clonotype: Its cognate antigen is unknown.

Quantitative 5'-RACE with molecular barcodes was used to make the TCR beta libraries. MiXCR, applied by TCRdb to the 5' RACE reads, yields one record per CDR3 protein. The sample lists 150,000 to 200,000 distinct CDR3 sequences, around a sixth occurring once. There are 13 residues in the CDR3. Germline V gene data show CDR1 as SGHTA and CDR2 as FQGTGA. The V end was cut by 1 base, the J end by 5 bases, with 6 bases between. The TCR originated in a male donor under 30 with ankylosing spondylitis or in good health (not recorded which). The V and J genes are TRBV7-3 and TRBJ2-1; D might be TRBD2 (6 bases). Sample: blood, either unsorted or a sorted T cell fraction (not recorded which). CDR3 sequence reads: CASSLIADNEQFF. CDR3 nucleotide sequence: TGTGCCAGCAGCTTAATAGCGGACAATGAGCAGTTCTTC.